A few counts support the clone carrying this T cell receptor beta chain. V lost 1 base, J lost 8 bases, and 11 bases lay in between. Germline V lookup: CDR1 SEHNR, CDR2 FQNEAQ (reference sequence). The CDR3 loop spans 13 amino acids. The data were obtained in a study of blood T cell repertoires in COVID-19. The overall study: Sites across the United States, Italy and Spain contributed samples from acute and convalescent COVID-19. PBMCs, B-cell-depleted T cells, or T cells provided the cDNA or gDNA that made up the material.

Under the authors' procedure: Nucleated cell counts were estimated from reference gene primer amplification. Only in-frame clones appear in the TCRdb table, and some are missing; sequencing was by immunoSEQ multiplex PCR. The D gene and trimming were derived from the DNA, and the V and J assignments and clone size from that table. The sample shows about 180,000 clones, about 85% of them seen only once. The sequence was obtained from a woman aged 25 to 39 with active or convalescent COVID-19. This chain links TRBV7-9 with TRBJ1-2; D gene ambiguous. Specimen: peripheral blood. CDR3: CASSLGKEVGYTF. CDR3 in DNA: TGTGCCAGCAGCTTAGGGAAGGAGGTGGGCTACACCTTC.